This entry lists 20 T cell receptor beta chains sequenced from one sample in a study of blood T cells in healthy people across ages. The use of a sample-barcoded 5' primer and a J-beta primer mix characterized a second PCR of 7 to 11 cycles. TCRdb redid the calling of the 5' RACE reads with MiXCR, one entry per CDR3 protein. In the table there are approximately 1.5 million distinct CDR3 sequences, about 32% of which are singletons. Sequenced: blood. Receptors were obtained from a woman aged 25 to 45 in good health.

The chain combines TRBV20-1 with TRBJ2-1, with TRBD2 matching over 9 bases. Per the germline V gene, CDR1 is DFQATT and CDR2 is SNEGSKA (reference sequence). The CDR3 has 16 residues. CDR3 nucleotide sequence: TGCAGCGCCAAGAGGTGGAGCGGGGGGAGAGGCAATGAGCAGTTCTTC. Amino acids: CSAKRWSGGRGNEQFF.

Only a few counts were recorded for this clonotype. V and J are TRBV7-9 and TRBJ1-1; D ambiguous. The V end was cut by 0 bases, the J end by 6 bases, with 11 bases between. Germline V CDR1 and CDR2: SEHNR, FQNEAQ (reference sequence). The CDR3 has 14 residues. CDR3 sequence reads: CASSLALLRAEAFF. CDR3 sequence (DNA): TGTGCCAGCAGCTTAGCGTTGCTGAGAGCTGAAGCTTTCTTT.

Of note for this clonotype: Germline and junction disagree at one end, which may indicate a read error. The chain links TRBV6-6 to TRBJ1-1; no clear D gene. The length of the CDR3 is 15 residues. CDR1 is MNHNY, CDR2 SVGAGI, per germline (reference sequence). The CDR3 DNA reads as TGTGCCAGCAGCTACTCGTTGGAGGGGAACACTGAAGCTTTCTTT. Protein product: CASSYSLEGNTEAFF.

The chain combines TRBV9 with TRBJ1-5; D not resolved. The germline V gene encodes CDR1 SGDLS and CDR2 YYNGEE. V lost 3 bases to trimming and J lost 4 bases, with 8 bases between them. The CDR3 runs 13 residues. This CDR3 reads CASSAHGNQPQHF. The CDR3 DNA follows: TGTGCCAGCAGCGCCCACGGGAATCAGCCCCAGCATTTT.

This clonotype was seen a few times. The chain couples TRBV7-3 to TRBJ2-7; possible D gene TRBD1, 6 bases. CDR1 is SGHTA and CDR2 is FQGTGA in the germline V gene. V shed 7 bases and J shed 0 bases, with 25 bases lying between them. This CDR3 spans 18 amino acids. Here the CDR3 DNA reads TGTGCCAGCATCACACCGATTACCTGGACAGATAACTCCTACGAGCAGTACTTC. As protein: CASITPITWTDNSYEQYF.

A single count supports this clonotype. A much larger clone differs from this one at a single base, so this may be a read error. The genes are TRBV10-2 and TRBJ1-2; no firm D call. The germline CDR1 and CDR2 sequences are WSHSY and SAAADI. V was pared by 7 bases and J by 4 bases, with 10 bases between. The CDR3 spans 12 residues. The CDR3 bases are TGCGCCAGCACGAGGAACAGCTATGGCTACACCTTC. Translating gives CASTRNSYGYTF.

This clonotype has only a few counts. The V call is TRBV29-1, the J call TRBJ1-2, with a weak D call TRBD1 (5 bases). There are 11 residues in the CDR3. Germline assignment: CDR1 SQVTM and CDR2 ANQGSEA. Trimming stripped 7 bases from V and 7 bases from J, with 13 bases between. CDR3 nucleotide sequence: TGCAGCGGTGGGGGGTCCTCTGGCTACACCTTC. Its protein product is CSGGGSSGYTF.

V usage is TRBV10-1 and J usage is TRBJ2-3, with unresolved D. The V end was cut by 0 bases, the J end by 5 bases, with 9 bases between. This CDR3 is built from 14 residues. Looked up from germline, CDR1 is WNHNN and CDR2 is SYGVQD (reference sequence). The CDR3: CASSESGLKDTQYF. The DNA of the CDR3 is TGCGCCAGCAGTGAGTCTGGGTTAAAAGATACGCAGTATTTT.

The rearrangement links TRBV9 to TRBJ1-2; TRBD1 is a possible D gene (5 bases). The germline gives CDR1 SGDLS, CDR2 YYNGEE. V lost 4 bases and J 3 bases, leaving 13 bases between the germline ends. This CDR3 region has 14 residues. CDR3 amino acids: CASSYGQADYGYTF. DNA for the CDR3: TGTGCCAGCAGCTACGGACAAGCAGACTATGGCTACACCTTC.

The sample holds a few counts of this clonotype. CDR3 residues: CASSLLTANEQFF. Written as DNA, the CDR3 is TGTGCCAGCAGTCTCCTGACCGCCAATGAGCAGTTCTTC. This sequence joins TRBV27 and TRBJ2-1; D is unresolved. The V gene lost 5 bases and the J gene lost 6 bases, with 11 bases spanning the gap. The germline V gene encodes CDR1 MNHEY and CDR2 SMNVEV (reference sequence). This CDR3 is built from 13 residues.

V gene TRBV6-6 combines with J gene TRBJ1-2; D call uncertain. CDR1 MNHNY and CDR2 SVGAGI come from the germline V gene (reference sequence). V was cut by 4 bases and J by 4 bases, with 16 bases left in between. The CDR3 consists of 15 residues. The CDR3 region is CASSSSTRSGYGYTF. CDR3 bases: TGTGCCAGCAGTTCTTCAACAAGGTCGGGCTATGGCTACACCTTC.

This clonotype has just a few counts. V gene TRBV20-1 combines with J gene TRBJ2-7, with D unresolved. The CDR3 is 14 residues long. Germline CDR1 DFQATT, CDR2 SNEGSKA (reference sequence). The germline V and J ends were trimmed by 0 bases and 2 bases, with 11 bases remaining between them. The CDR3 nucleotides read TGCAGTGCTAGAGATAGGGCCAACCCCTACGAGCAGTACTTC. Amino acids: CSARDRANPYEQYF.

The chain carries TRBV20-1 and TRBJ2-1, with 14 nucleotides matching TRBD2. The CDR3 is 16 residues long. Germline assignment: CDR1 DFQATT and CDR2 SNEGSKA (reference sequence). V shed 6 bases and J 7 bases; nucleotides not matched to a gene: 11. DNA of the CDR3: TGCAGTGCCTCGGGACTAGCGGGAGTCCTGGGGAATGAGCAGTTCTTC. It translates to CSASGLAGVLGNEQFF.

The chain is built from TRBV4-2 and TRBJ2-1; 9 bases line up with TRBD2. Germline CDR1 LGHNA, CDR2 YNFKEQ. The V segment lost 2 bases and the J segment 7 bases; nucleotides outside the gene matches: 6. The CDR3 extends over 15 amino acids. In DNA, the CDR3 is TGTGCCAGCAGCCAACAACTAGCGGGTGTTAATGAGCAGTTCTTC. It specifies CASSQQLAGVNEQFF.

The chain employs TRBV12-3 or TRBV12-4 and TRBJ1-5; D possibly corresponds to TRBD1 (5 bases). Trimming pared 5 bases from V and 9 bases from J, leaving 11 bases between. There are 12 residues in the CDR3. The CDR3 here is CASSASGGPQHF. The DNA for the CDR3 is TGTGCCAGCAGTGCGAGTGGGGGGCCCCAGCATTTT.

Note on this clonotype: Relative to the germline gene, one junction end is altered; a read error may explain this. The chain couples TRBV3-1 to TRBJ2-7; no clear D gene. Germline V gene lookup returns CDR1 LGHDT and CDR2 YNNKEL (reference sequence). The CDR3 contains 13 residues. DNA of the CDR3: TGCGCCAGCAGCCCCAGCACACCAAGACACGGGTACTTC. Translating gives CASSPSTPRHGYF.

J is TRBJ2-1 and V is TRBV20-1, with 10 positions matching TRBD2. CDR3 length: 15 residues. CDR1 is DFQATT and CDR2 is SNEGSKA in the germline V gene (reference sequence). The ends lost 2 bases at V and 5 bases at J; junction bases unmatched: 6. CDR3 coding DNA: TGCAGTGCTAGACTAGCGGGAGTGTTTGACAATGAGCAGTTCTTC. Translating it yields CSARLAGVFDNEQFF.

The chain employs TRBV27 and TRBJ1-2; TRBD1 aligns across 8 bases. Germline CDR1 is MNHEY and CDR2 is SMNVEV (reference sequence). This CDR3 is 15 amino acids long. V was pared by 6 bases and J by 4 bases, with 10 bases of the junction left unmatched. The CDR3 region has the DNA TGTGCCAGCAGCTCCCCACGAGACAGGGGCTATGGCTACACCTTC. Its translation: CASSSPRDRGYGYTF.

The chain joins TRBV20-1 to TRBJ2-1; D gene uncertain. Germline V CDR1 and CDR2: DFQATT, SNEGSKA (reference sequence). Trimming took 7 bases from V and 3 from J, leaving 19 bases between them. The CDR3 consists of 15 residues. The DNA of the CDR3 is TGCAGTGTTATTCCGACCATTCTTTACTACAATGAGCAGTTCTTC. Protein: CSVIPTILYYNEQFF.

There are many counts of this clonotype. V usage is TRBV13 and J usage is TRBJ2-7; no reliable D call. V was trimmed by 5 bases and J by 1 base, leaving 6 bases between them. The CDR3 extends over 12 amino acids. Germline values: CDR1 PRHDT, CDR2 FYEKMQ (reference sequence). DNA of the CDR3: TGTGCCAGCAGCCCCCAGTCCTACGAGCAGTACTTC. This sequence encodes CASSPQSYEQYF.